The T cell receptor beta chain described here comes from a study of shared clonotypes between healthy human individuals. CD45RO-negative, CCR7-positively selected cells formed the naive CD8 fraction, excluding terminally differentiated effector memory CD45RA+ cells. Clones were sequenced by immunoSEQ multiplex PCR, and TCRdb holds only the in-frame ones, with some missing. The sample holds roughly 2,000,000 clones, 90% to 95% seen once. The CDR3 consists of 15 residues. The germline gives CDR1 SEHNR, CDR2 FQNEAQ (reference sequence). V was pared by 5 bases and J by 0 bases, with 4 bases of the junction left unmatched.

Sequencing was performed on naive CD8+ T cells from PBMCs. The sequence was collected from a man between 18 and 29 years old in good health. Some clones in this sample may be carry-over from other donors' samples. The V gene is TRBV7-9, the J gene TRBJ2-1; 7 bases are a match to TRBD2. CDR3 loop: CASSPSGVSYNEQFF. The CDR3 DNA reads as TGTGCCAGCAGCCCGAGCGGGGTCTCCTACAATGAGCAGTTCTTC.